This T cell receptor (beta chain) originates from a study of T cell responses to AZD1222 COVID-19 vaccine. Study context: Investigators merged groups given second doses at roughly 4 or roughly 12 weeks. The study, taken as a whole, reports: Targets within unmutated variant regions were reportedly found for nearly half of spike-specific TCRs. Spike as a whole was targeted by vaccine-associated CD4 TCRs, dominant at 160-218 and 743-854. Donor demographics were predominantly white British with a female majority; clonal diversity may be underestimated.

Profiled with immunoSEQ multiplex PCR; TCRdb holds only in-frame clones, not every one. The table records more than 130,000 clones, 90% of them present only once. Regarding this clone: Its antigen is not identified.

Germline V CDR1 and CDR2: LGHDT, YNNKEL (reference sequence). The V gene lost 1 base and the J gene lost 13 bases, with 11 bases spanning the gap. The CDR3 runs to 13 residues. The sample here was peripheral blood, taken on day 0 of AZD1222 vaccination. V and J are TRBV3-1 (or the pseudogene TRBV3-2) and TRBJ1-6; weak D call: TRBD1 (5 bases). This TCR derives from an adult in good health. CDR3 residues: CASSQVLGGPLHF. Written as DNA, the CDR3 is TGTGCCAGCAGCCAAGTCCTGGGGGGGCCCCTCCACTTT.